This T cell receptor (beta chain) was identified during a study of PD-1 blockade in classical Hodgkin lymphoma. The time point: cycle 4 day 1 (C4D1), after less than 7 weeks of nivolumab. Each patient's relapse followed autologous stem cell transplantation, and brentuximab vedotin exposure varied. This table comes from immunoSEQ multiplex PCR, and its TCRdb copy is limited to in-frame clones, with some not included. This sample has about 90,000 clones; 90% occur once, and the top ten carry roughly 3%. The clonotype was recovered from a human donor with classical Hodgkin lymphoma. The sample consisted of peripheral blood mononuclear cells (PBMCs), taken before the fourth cycle of nivolumab.

The CDR3 DNA follows: TGCGCCAGCAGCCAAGATGGAGCCTCTGGGGCCAACGTCCTGACTTTC. It specifies CASSQDGASGANVLTF. The V call is TRBV4-3, the J call TRBJ2-6; D is ambiguous. Germline values: CDR1 LGHNA, CDR2 YSLEER. The CDR3 is made up of 16 amino acids. Trimming removed 0 bases at V and 0 bases at J, with 6 bases between.